This T cell receptor beta chain stems from a study of identical twins. TCRdb re-called the 5' RACE reads through MiXCR, storing one row per CDR3 protein. The sample holds about 890,000 distinct CDR3 sequences, 9% to 15% seen once. The CDR3 has 19 amino acids. V was cut by 7 bases and J by 2 bases, with 24 bases left in between. This same sample was also part of a study on yellow fever vaccine responses in identical twins.

The chain uses TRBV12-3 or TRBV12-4 and TRBJ2-6; D remains ambiguous. Sequenced input: PBMCs. The TCR originated in a woman between 18 and 29 years old in good health. This chain's CDR3 is CASKNFAPWVGPGANVLTF. CDR3 sequence (DNA): TGTGCCAGCAAAAATTTCGCGCCCTGGGTTGGGCCTGGGGCCAACGTCCTGACTTTC.